This TCR beta chain was sequenced for a study of T cell changes during pregnancy in multiple sclerosis. Generated by immunoSEQ multiplex PCR, the TCRdb table keeps only in-frame clones and is missing some. Counted here are tens of thousands of clones, roughly 87% occurring once; the ten biggest clones make up about 6.4%. In germline, CDR1 is GTSNPN, CDR2 SVGIG (reference sequence). V gave up 0 bases and J gave up 4 bases, with 15 bases separating them. CDR3 length: 16 amino acids. The sample here was peripheral blood, taken in the third trimester of pregnancy. This clonotype originated in a female donor in good health, enrolled as a control in a pregnancy study. This sequence joins TRBV30 and TRBJ2-2, with D maybe TRBD2 (5 bases). The CDR3 is CAWSVIGSWSTGELFF. Here the CDR3 DNA reads TGTGCCTGGAGTGTGATTGGGAGCTGGAGCACCGGGGAGCTGTTTTTT.